This T cell receptor (beta chain) is drawn from a study of blood T cells in healthy people across ages. Points from the study as a whole: Across the age range, TCR beta diversity per million T cells fell in a roughly linear way.

Using a J-beta primer mix together with a sample-barcoded 5' primer, a second PCR was run for 7 to 11 cycles. One entry per CDR3 protein, called by TCRdb with MiXCR from the 5' RACE reads. Altogether about 1,800,000 distinct CDR3 sequences are present, approximately 30% being singletons, with the ten largest covering 7.7%. The ends were cut back, 1 base at V and 6 bases at J, with 10 bases in the middle. The CDR3 contains 14 residues. The V gene's germline CDR1 is MNHNS and CDR2 SASEGT. Worth noting for this clonotype: Its target is not known.

Sequencing was carried out using blood. The V and J genes are TRBV6-1 and TRBJ2-1; possibly TRBD1 for D (5 bases). This clonotype originated in a woman in her 30s in good health. CDR3 amino acids: CASSEGARVNEQFF. In nucleotides, the CDR3 is TGTGCCAGCAGTGAAGGGGCCAGGGTCAATGAGCAGTTCTTC.